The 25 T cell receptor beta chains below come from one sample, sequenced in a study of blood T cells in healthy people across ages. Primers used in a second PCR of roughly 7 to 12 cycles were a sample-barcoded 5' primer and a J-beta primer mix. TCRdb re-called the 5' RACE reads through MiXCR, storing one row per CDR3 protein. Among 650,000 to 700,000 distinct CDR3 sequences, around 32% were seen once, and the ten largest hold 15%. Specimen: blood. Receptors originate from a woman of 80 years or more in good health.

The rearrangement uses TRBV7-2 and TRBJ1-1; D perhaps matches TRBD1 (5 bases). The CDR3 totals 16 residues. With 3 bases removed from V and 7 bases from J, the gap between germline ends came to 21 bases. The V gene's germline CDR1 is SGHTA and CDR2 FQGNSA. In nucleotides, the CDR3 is TGTGCCAGCAGCTTTAGCCGACAGACGACAGAATATGAAGCTTTCTTT. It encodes CASSFSRQTTEYEAFF.

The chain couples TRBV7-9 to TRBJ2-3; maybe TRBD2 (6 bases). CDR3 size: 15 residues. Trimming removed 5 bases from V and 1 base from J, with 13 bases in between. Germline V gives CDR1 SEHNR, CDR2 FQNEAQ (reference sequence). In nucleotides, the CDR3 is TGTGCCAGCAGCATCCCTAGCGAGGGCACAGATACGCAGTATTTT. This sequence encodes CASSIPSEGTDTQYF.

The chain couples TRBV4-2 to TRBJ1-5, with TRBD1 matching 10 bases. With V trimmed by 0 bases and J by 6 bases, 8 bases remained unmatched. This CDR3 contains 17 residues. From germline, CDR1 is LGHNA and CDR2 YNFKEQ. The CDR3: CASSQDWRQGASQPQHF. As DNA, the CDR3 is TGTGCCAGCAGCCAAGATTGGCGACAGGGGGCCAGTCAGCCCCAGCATTTT.

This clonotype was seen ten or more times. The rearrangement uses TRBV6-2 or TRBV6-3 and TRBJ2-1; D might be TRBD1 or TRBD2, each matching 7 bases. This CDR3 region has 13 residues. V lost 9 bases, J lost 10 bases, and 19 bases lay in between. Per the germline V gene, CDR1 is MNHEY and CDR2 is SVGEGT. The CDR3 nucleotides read TGTGCCAGTAAACCAGGGGGGGCTGGGGAGCAGTTCTTC. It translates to CASKPGGAGEQFF.

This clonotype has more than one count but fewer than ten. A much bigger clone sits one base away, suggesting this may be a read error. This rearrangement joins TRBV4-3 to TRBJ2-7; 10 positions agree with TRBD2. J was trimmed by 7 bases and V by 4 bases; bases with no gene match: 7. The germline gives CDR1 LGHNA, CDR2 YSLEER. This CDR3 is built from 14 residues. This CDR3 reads CASSLGLAAGEQYF. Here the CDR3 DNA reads TGCGCCAGCAGCCTCGGACTAGCGGCGGGGGAGCAGTACTTC.

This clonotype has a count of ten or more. The CDR3 DNA sequence: TGCAGCGTTGCCAGGGGGAACATAGAGACCCAGTACTTC. It yields the protein CSVARGNIETQYF. The rearrangement joins TRBV29-1 to TRBJ2-5, with 7 bases aligning to TRBD1. V gave up 4 bases and J gave up 4 bases; unmatched junction bases: 6. The germline gives CDR1 SQVTM, CDR2 ANQGSEA. The CDR3 loop spans 13 amino acids.

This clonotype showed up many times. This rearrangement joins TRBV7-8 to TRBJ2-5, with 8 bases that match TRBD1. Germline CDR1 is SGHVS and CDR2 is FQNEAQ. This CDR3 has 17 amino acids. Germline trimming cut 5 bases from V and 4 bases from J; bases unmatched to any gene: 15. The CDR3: CASSPPAGQGAGETQYF. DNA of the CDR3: TGTGCCAGCAGCCCCCCAGCAGGCCAGGGGGCGGGAGAGACCCAGTACTTC. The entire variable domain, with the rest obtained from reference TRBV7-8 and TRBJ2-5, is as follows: GAGVSQSPRYKVAKRGQDVALRCDPISGHVSLFWYQQALGQGPEFLTYFQNEAQLDKSGLPSDRFFAERPEGSVSTLKIQRTQQEDSAVYLCASSPPAGQGAGETQYFGPGTRLLVL.

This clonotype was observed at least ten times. The CDR3 nucleotides read TGCAGTGCTAGCCCCGGGGGCGGGGGGGGGCAGTACTTC. It is translated as CSASPGGGGGQYF. The chain recombines TRBV20-1 with TRBJ2-7; TRBD2 aligns across 9 bases. CDR1 is DFQATT and CDR2 is SNEGSKA in the germline V gene (reference sequence). V shed 3 bases and J 9 bases; nucleotides not matched to a gene: 9. The CDR3 is made up of 13 amino acids.

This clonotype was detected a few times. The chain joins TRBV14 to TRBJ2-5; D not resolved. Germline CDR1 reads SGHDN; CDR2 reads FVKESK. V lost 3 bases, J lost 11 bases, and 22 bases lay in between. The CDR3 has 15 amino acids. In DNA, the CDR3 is TGTGCCAGCAGCCAGAGTCTCCGGCTACGCAATGAGCAGTACTTC. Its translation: CASSQSLRLRNEQYF.

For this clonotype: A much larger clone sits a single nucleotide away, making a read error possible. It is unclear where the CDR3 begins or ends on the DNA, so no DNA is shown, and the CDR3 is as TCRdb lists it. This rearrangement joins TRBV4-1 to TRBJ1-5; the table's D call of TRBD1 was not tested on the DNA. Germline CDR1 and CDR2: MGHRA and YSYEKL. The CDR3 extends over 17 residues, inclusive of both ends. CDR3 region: CASSQVGTGASNQPRHF.

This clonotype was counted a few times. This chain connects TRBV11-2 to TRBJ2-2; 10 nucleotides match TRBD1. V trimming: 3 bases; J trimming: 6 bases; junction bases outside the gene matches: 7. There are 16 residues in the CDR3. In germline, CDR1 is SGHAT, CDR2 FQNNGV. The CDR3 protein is CASSFAGQGKAGELFF. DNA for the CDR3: TGTGCCAGCAGCTTCGCGGGACAGGGGAAGGCCGGGGAGCTGTTTTTT. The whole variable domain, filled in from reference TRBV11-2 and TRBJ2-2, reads EAGVAQSPRYKIIEKRQSVAFWCNPISGHATLYWYQQILGQGPKLLIQFQNNGVVDDSQLPKDRFSAERLKGVDSTLKIQPAKLEDSAVYLCASSFAGQGKAGELFFGEGSRLTVL.

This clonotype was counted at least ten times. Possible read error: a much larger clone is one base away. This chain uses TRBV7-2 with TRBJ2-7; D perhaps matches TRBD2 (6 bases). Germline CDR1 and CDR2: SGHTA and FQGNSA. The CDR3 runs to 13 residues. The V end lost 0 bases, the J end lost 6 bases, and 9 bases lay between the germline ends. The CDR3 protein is CASSLASGGEQYF. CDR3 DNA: TGTGCCAGCAGCTTAGCGTCCGGGGGCGAGCAGTACTTC.

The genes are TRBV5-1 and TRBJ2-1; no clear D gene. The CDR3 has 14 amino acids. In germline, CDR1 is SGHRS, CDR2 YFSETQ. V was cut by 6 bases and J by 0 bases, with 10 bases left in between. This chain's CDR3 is CASKPGDSYNEQFF. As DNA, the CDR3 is TGCGCCAGCAAACCAGGAGACTCCTACAATGAGCAGTTCTTC.

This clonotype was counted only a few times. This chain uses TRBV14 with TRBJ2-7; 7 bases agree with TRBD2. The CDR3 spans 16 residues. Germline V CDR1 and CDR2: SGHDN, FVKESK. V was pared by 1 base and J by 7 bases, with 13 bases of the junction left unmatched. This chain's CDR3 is CASSQGDWGGLGEQYF. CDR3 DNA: TGTGCCAGCAGCCAAGGAGACTGGGGGGGGTTAGGTGAGCAGTACTTC.

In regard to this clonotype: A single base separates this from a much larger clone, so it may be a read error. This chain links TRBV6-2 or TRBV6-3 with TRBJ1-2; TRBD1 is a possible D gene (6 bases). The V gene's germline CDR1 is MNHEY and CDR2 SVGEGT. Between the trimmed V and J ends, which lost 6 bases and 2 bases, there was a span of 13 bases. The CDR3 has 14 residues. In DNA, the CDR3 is TGTGCCAGCAGAGCAGGGGCACTGAACTATGGCTACACCTTC. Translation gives CASRAGALNYGYTF.

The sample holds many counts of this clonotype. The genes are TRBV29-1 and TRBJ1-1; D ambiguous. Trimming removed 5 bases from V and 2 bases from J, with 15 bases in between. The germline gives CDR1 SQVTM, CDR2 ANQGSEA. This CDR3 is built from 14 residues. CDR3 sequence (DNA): TGCAGCGTTTATGCGGGTCCTGGAAACACTGAAGCTTTCTTT. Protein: CSVYAGPGNTEAFF.

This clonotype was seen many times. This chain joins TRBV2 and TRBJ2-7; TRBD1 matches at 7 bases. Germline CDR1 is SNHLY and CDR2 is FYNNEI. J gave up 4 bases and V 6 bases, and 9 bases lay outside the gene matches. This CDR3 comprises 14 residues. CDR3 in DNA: TGTGCCAGCAGGAAGGTAGGGGGCGGGTACGAGCAGTACTTC. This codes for CASRKVGGGYEQYF.

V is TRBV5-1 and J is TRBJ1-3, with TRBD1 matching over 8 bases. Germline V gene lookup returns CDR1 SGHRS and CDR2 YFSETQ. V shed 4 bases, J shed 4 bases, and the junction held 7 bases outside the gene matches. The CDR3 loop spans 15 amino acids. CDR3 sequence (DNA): TGCGCCAGCAGCCCGGACAGGGTGCGAGGAAACACCATATATTTT. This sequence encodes CASSPDRVRGNTIYF. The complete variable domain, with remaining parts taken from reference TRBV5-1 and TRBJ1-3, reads KAGVTQTPRYLIKTRGQQVTLSCSPISGHRSVSWYQQTPGQGLQFLFEYFSETQRNKGNFPGRFSGRQFSNSRSEMNVSTLELGDSALYLCASSPDRVRGNTIYFGEGSWLTVV.

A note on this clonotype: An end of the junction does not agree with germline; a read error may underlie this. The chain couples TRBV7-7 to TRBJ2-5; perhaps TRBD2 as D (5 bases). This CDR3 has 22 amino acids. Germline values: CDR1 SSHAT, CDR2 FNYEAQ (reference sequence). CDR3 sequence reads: CASSPDTNLPSSSGEGQETQYF. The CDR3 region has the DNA TGTGCTAGCAGCCCCGATACGAACCTCCCATCCAGTTCGGGTGAGGGCCAAGAGACCCAGTACTTC.

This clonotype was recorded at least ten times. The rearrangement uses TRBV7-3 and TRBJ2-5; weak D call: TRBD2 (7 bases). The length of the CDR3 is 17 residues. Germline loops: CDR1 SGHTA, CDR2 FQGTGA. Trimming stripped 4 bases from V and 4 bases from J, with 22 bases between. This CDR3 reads CASSSPGGRRIGETQYF. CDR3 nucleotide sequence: TGTGCCAGCAGCTCCCCCGGGGGGCGTAGAATAGGAGAGACCCAGTACTTC.

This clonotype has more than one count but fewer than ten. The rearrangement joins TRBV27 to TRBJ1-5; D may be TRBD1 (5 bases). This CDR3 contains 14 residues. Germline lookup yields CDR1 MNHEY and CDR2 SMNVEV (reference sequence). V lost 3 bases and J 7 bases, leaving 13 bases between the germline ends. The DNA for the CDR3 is TGTGCCAGCAGTTTTGGGTCAGGGCGGCAGCCCCAGCATTTT. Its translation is CASSFGSGRQPQHF.

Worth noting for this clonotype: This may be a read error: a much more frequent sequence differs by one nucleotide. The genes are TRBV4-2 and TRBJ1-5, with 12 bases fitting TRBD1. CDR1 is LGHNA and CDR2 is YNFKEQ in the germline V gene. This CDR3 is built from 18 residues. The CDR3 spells CASNRTRDRGLCNQHQHF. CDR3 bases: TGTGCCAGCAACCGAACCCGGGACAGGGGGCTTTGCAATCAGCACCAGCATTTT.

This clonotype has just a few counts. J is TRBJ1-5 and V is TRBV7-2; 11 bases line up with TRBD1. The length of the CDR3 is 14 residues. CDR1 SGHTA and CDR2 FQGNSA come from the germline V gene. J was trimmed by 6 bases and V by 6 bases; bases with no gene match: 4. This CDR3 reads CASSWTGGGQPQHF. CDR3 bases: TGTGCCAGCAGTTGGACAGGGGGCGGTCAGCCCCAGCATTTT.

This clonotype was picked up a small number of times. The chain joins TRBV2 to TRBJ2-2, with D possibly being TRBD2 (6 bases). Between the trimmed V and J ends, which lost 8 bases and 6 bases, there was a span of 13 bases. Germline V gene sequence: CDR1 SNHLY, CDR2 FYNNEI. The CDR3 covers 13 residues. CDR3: CASSPRESGELFF. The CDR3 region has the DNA TGTGCCAGCTCGCCCCGGGAGTCCGGGGAGCTGTTTTTT.

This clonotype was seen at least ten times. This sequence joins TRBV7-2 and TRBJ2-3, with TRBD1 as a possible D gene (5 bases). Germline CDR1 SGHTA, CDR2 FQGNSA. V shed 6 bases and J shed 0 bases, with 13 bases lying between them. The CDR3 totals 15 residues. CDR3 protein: CASSLSRASTDTQYF. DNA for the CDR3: TGTGCCAGCAGTTTAAGCAGGGCTAGCACAGATACGCAGTATTTT. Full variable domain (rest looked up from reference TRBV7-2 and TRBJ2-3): GAGVSQSPSNKVTEKGKDVELRCDPISGHTALYWYRQSLGQGLEFLIYFQGNSAPDKSGLPSDRFSAERTGGSVSTLTIQRTQQEDSAVYLCASSLSRASTDTQYFGPGTRLTVL.